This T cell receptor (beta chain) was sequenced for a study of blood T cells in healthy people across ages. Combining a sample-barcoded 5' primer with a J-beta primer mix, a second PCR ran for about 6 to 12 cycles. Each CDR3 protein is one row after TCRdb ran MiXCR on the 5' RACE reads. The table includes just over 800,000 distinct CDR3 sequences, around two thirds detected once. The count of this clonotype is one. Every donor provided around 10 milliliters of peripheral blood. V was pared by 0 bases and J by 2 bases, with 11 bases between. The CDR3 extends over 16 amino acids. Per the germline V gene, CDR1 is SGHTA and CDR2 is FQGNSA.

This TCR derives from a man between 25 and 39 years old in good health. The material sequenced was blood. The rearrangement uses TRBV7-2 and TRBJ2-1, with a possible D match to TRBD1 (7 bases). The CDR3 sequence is CASSLAAGQTYNEQFF. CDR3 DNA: TGTGCCAGCAGCTTAGCCGCGGGACAGACCTACAATGAGCAGTTCTTC.